The next 29 T cell receptor beta chains were all read from a single sample in a study of OX40 agonist ivuxolimab in advanced cancers. Produced via immunoSEQ multiplex PCR; TCRdb's table is partial and in-frame only. The data contain 50,000 to 70,000 clones, nearly 95% of them singletons. Here the sequenced sample was CD4+ or CD8+ T cells sorted from blood, taken in a trial of the OX40 agonist ivuxolimab. These TCRs come from an adult with an advanced solid tumor such as melanoma, head and neck, liver or kidney cancer.

The genes are TRBV7-2 and TRBJ2-7, with D tentatively TRBD1 or TRBD2 (5 bases each). This CDR3 region has 13 residues. CDR1 and CDR2 (germline): SGHTA, FQGNSA. V was shortened by 3 bases and J by 2 bases, with 8 bases between the two germline ends. The CDR3: CASSLLGAYEQYF. As DNA, the CDR3 is TGTGCCAGCAGCTTGTTGGGGGCCTACGAGCAGTACTTC. Variable domain in full (rest from reference TRBV7-2 and TRBJ2-7): GAGVSQSPSNKVTEKGKDVELRCDPISGHTALYWYRQSLGQGLEFLIYFQGNSAPDKSGLPSDRFSAERTGGSVSTLTIQRTQQEDSAVYLCASSLLGAYEQYFGPGTRLTVT.

The chain recombines TRBV18 with TRBJ2-2; the D gene could be TRBD1 or TRBD2 (5 bases each). Trimming left V 5 bases short and J 7 bases short, with 11 bases between. Germline lookup yields CDR1 KGHSH and CDR2 LQKENI. The CDR3 is made up of 13 amino acids. The DNA for the CDR3 is TGTGCCAGCTCAGCCGAGGGGTTCGGGGAGCTGTTTTTT. Translated: CASSAEGFGELFF.

V gene TRBV13 combines with J gene TRBJ1-1, with D possibly TRBD1 on 6 matching bases. With 4 bases removed from V and 6 bases from J, the gap between germline ends came to 18 bases. Germline lookup yields CDR1 PRHDT and CDR2 FYEKMQ (reference sequence). The CDR3 has 15 amino acids. The CDR3 bases are TGTGCCAGCAGCTCTACACAGGGATGGGGGGCTGAAGCTTTCTTT. Translating it yields CASSSTQGWGAEAFF.

The chain links TRBV29-1 to TRBJ2-7, with D unresolved. Trimming pared 2 bases from V and 4 bases from J, leaving 15 bases between. The CDR3 is made up of 14 amino acids. CDR1 and CDR2 (germline): SQVTM, ANQGSEA. CDR3 region: CSVESPAGNYEQYF. The CDR3 coding sequence is TGCAGCGTTGAAAGCCCGGCAGGTAATTACGAGCAGTACTTC.

This chain connects TRBV28 to TRBJ2-1, with D perhaps TRBD1 or TRBD2 (8 bases each). Trimming stripped 4 bases from V and 8 bases from J, with 27 bases between. This CDR3 is 18 amino acids long. Looked up from germline, CDR1 is MDHEN and CDR2 is SYDVKM. CDR3: CASSSPRGLSGSLHEQFF. CDR3 nucleotides: TGTGCCAGCAGTTCGCCCAGGGGGCTAAGCGGGAGCCTCCATGAGCAGTTCTTC.

The chain is built from TRBV7-2 and TRBJ1-1; the D is unclear. Trimming pared 3 bases from V and 3 bases from J, leaving 11 bases between. The CDR3 covers 14 residues. Per germline, CDR1 SGHTA and CDR2 FQGNSA. CDR3 loop: CASSLALQYTEAFF. DNA for the CDR3: TGTGCCAGCAGCTTGGCCCTACAATACACTGAAGCTTTCTTT.

This rearrangement joins TRBV9 to TRBJ2-1; 11 bases agree with TRBD1. The CDR3 length is 13 residues. From germline, CDR1 is SGDLS and CDR2 YYNGEE. With 7 bases clipped from V and 8 bases from J, the junction kept 5 bases outside the gene matches. This chain's CDR3 is CASRDRGDHEQFF. The CDR3 nucleotides are TGTGCCAGCCGGGACAGGGGGGACCATGAGCAGTTCTTC.

The chain links TRBV5-6 to TRBJ2-5; D may be TRBD1 (5 bases). This CDR3 has 16 residues. Germline CDR1 is SGHDT and CDR2 is YYEEEE. The ends were cut back, 0 bases at V and 0 bases at J, with 12 bases in the middle. CDR3 coding DNA: TGTGCCAGCAGCTTGGCCTGGGGCCAGAACCAAGAGACCCAGTACTTC. This codes for CASSLAWGQNQETQYF.

The chain couples TRBV9 to TRBJ2-7; D uncertain. The germline V and J ends were trimmed by 10 bases and 3 bases, with 20 bases remaining between them. Germline CDR1 is SGDLS and CDR2 is YYNGEE. The CDR3 covers 14 residues. The CDR3 DNA follows: TGTGCCGGGCCCCGGAAGAAACTCGACTACGAGCAGTACTTC. This gives the protein CAGPRKKLDYEQYF.

The J gene is TRBJ1-1, the V gene TRBV30; 7 bases align to TRBD1. This CDR3 contains 12 residues. CDR1 and CDR2 from the germline V gene are GTSNPN and SVGIG (reference sequence). J gave up 10 bases and V 4 bases, and 9 bases lay outside the gene matches. CDR3 sequence reads: CAWIEGAVGAFF. The CDR3 nucleotides are TGTGCCTGGATCGAGGGGGCGGTCGGAGCTTTCTTT.

The rearrangement uses TRBV5-6 and TRBJ2-2, with D perhaps TRBD1 (6 bases). With 2 bases removed from V and 6 bases from J, the gap between germline ends came to 11 bases. Germline-derived CDR1 and CDR2 are SGHDT and YYEEEE. The CDR3 totals 14 residues. CDR3 DNA: TGTGCCAGCAGCTTTATACAGGGCTCCGGGGAGCTGTTTTTT. Translated: CASSFIQGSGELFF.

The genes are TRBV19 and TRBJ1-3; TRBD1 is a possible D gene (5 bases). Germline values: CDR1 LNHDA, CDR2 SQIVND (reference sequence). There are 15 residues in the CDR3. V was trimmed by 3 bases and J by 0 bases, leaving 9 bases between them. This CDR3 is CASSMDTNSGNTIYF. The CDR3, as DNA: TGTGCCAGTAGTATGGACACTAACTCTGGAAACACCATATATTTT.

The chain couples TRBV4-3 to TRBJ1-6; TRBD1 might be the D (5 bases). The CDR3 runs 16 residues. Germline V CDR1 and CDR2: LGHNA, YSLEER. The V end lost 4 bases, the J end lost 13 bases, and 23 bases lay between the germline ends. The CDR3 region is CASSRLYDDGTGPLHF. The CDR3 DNA reads as TGCGCCAGCAGCCGACTTTATGACGACGGGACTGGGCCCCTCCACTTT.

This chain joins TRBV15 and TRBJ2-7; 9 bases are a match to TRBD1. The CDR3 spans 13 residues. Germline CDR1 is LNHNV and CDR2 is YYDKDF (reference sequence). With V trimmed by 4 bases and J by 6 bases, 4 bases remained unmatched. The CDR3 loop reads CATSKDRGGEQYF. The CDR3 nucleotides read TGTGCCACCAGCAAAGACAGGGGGGGCGAGCAGTACTTC.

The chain uses TRBV4-1 and TRBJ1-1; maybe TRBD1 (5 bases). V gave up 0 bases and J gave up 7 bases, with 12 bases separating them. CDR1 MGHRA and CDR2 YSYEKL come from the germline V gene. CDR3 length: 14 amino acids. The CDR3 DNA is TGCGCCAGCAGCCAAGATAGGGAGACAGATGAAGCTTTCTTT. This codes for CASSQDRETDEAFF.

The V call is TRBV7-9, the J call TRBJ2-6, with no clear D. This CDR3 spans 15 amino acids. Germline loops: CDR1 SEHNR, CDR2 FQNEAQ (reference sequence). Trimming took 5 bases from V and 2 from J, leaving 10 bases between them. The CDR3 bases are TGTGCCAGCAGCCCCCCTGGGGCTGGGGCCAACGTCCTGACTTTC. As protein: CASSPPGAGANVLTF.

V usage is TRBV27 and J usage is TRBJ1-1; TRBD1 aligns across 7 bases. With V trimmed by 2 bases and J by 4 bases, 4 bases remained unmatched. CDR1 is MNHEY and CDR2 is SMNVEV in the germline V gene (reference sequence). The CDR3 is 14 amino acids. The CDR3 reads CASSLSDRATEAFF. The CDR3 DNA reads TGTGCCAGCAGTTTAAGTGACAGGGCCACTGAAGCTTTCTTT.

V usage is TRBV28 and J usage is TRBJ2-5; the D is unclear. V shed 3 bases and J shed 3 bases, with 11 bases lying between them. Germline V CDR1 and CDR2: MDHEN, SYDVKM. CDR3 length: 14 amino acids. The CDR3 is CASSFMGFKETQYF. The CDR3 region has the DNA TGTGCCAGCAGTTTTATGGGGTTCAAAGAGACCCAGTACTTC.

DNA for the CDR3: TGCGCCAGCAGCCCGGGACTCTCCTACAATGAGCAGTTCTTC. It codes for CASSPGLSYNEQFF. This sequence joins TRBV4-3 and TRBJ2-1; a possible D gene is TRBD2 (6 bases). Deletions cut 4 bases from V and 0 bases from J, with 7 bases between. The germline V gene encodes CDR1 LGHNA and CDR2 YSLEER. This CDR3 is 14 amino acids long.

The chain combines TRBV9 with TRBJ2-1; 7 positions match TRBD1. Losses at the gene ends were 2 bases for V and 4 bases for J; bases not matched to a gene: 6. The CDR3 totals 15 residues. From germline, CDR1 is SGDLS and CDR2 YYNGEE. DNA for the CDR3: TGTGCCAGCAGCGTTACCGGGACAGAGTACAATGAGCAGTTCTTC. Its translation: CASSVTGTEYNEQFF.

The chain recombines TRBV2 with TRBJ2-1; D not certain. This CDR3 has 8 residues. Germline CDR1 reads SNHLY; CDR2 reads FYNNEI. Trimming removed 11 bases from V and 8 bases from J, with 4 bases in between. In DNA form, the CDR3 reads TGTGCCGGATATGAGCAGTTCTTC. It is translated as CAGYEQFF.

In nucleotides, the CDR3 is TGTGCCAGCAGCTTAACTCCCCCGACTAGCGGGCCTTACGAGCAGTACTTC. This sequence encodes CASSLTPPTSGPYEQYF. This chain links TRBV7-8 with TRBJ2-7; TRBD2 matches 10 bases. The CDR3 spans 17 residues. Unmatched junction bases numbered 11, after V lost 2 bases and J lost 4 bases. From germline, CDR1 is SGHVS and CDR2 FQNEAQ.

This chain links TRBV7-2 with TRBJ1-1; possible D gene TRBD1, 6 bases. The V and J ends lost 1 base and 5 bases respectively, with 14 bases between them. Germline CDR1 is SGHTA and CDR2 is FQGNSA. This CDR3 spans 15 amino acids. The CDR3 nucleotides are TGTGCCAGCAGCTTAGTTCTGGGGGCTCGAACTGAAGCTTTCTTT. Residues: CASSLVLGARTEAFF. The full variable domain, its missing parts supplied by reference TRBV7-2 and TRBJ1-1, is GAGVSQSPSNKVTEKGKDVELRCDPISGHTALYWYRQSLGQGLEFLIYFQGNSAPDKSGLPSDRFSAERTGGSVSTLTIQRTQQEDSAVYLCASSLVLGARTEAFFGQGTRLTVV.

This clone was counted a single time. V and J are TRBV28 and TRBJ2-7; D is perhaps TRBD2 (5 bases). The V end lost 6 bases, the J end lost 2 bases, and 17 bases lay between the germline ends. This CDR3 has 15 amino acids. Germline V gene sequence: CDR1 MDHEN, CDR2 SYDVKM. The DNA of the CDR3 is TGTGCCAGCAGCCCCTTTGGGAGCGGCCCCTACGAGCAGTACTTC. It translates to CASSPFGSGPYEQYF. Full variable domain (missing parts from reference TRBV28 and TRBJ2-7): DVKVTQSSRYLVKRTGEKVFLECVQDMDHENMFWYRQDPGLGLRLIYFSYDVKMKEKGDIPEGYSVSREKKERFSLILESASTNQTSMYLCASSPFGSGPYEQYFGPGTRLTVT.

The chain is built from TRBV28 and TRBJ1-4; tentatively, D is TRBD1 (6 bases). CDR3 length equals 17 residues. V was cut by 2 bases and J by 4 bases, with 17 bases left in between. Germline V gene sequence: CDR1 MDHEN, CDR2 SYDVKM. The CDR3 sequence is CASSLPQGPHFNEKLFF. CDR3 nucleotides: TGTGCCAGCAGTTTACCTCAGGGGCCCCATTTTAATGAAAAACTGTTTTTT.

The rearrangement joins TRBV14 to TRBJ2-7; TRBD2 matches at 7 bases. Trimming cost V 5 bases and J 0 bases; bases outside gene matches: 10. This CDR3 comprises 16 residues. CDR1 is SGHDN and CDR2 is FVKESK in the germline V gene. The CDR3 spells CASSSSGREVSYEQYF. CDR3 DNA: TGTGCCAGCAGCTCCTCGGGGAGGGAAGTCTCCTACGAGCAGTACTTC.

The chain recombines TRBV4-3 with TRBJ2-1; 7 positions match TRBD2. This CDR3 is built from 15 residues. Per the germline V gene, CDR1 is LGHNA and CDR2 is YSLEER. V was clipped by 4 bases and J by 0 bases; unmatched bases: 3. CDR3 region: CASSPAGVSYNEQFF. For the CDR3, the DNA is TGCGCCAGCAGCCCCGCGGGGGTCTCCTACAATGAGCAGTTCTTC.

V gene TRBV5-4 combines with J gene TRBJ2-3; 8 nucleotides agree with TRBD1. Germline values: CDR1 SGHNT, CDR2 YYREEE (reference sequence). V was clipped by 3 bases and J by 6 bases; unmatched bases: 12. The CDR3 runs to 16 residues. Here the CDR3 DNA reads TGTGCCAGCAGCTCTCCGGACAGGGACCCCTCGGATACGCAGTATTTT. It codes for CASSSPDRDPSDTQYF.

The CDR3 here is CASSLAGGRPSYEQFF. In DNA, the CDR3 is TGTGCCAGCAGTCTAGCGGGAGGGCGACCGTCGTATGAGCAGTTCTTC. The rearrangement uses TRBV6-6 and TRBJ2-1, with 12 bases that match TRBD2. The ends lost 5 bases at V and 8 bases at J; junction bases unmatched: 10. CDR1 is MNHNY and CDR2 is SVGAGI in the germline V gene (reference sequence). The length of the CDR3 is 16 residues.